The clone carrying this T cell receptor beta chain was seen only a few times. The target antigen is unknown. Unique molecular identifiers tagged the TCRbeta library. TCRdb called the PCR reads again in MiXCR, with one record for every CDR3 protein. This table holds about a million distinct CDR3 sequences, roughly 31% found once. These data come from a study of T-cell reconstitution after alpha-beta-depleted transplantation in children. Trimming left V 4 bases short and J 6 bases short, with 10 bases between. The CDR3 runs 13 residues. CDR1 is MGHRA and CDR2 is YSYEKL in the germline V gene. Whole-study results and caveats: Certain patients had high TCRbeta diversity at day 60, and it came from recipient T cells and thymic progenitors that survived. Newly produced T cells mostly accounted for T-cell counts and diversity one year post-transplant.

The receptor's source is a boy younger than two who had a stem cell transplant for SCID, so the T cells may come from the graft donor. The material sequenced was PBMCs, mostly from graft donor cells, taken 360 days after TCRalphabeta/CD19-depleted stem cell transplant. J is TRBJ2-1 and V is TRBV4-1; D is ambiguous. The CDR3 loop reads CASSPANGNEQFF. The CDR3 coding sequence is TGCGCCAGCAGCCCAGCGAATGGCAATGAGCAGTTCTTC.